Following are 30 T cell receptor beta chains from one sample sequenced in a study of blood T cells in healthy people across ages. Sample-barcoded 5' priming and a J-beta primer mix drove a second PCR of about 6 to 12 cycles. TCRdb called the 5' RACE reads again in MiXCR, with one record for every CDR3 protein. The sample lists approximately 830,000 distinct CDR3 sequences; around 68% were seen once. Sequenced sample: blood. The receptor set was obtained from a man aged 25 to 45 in good health.

With respect to this clonotype: This could be a read error, since a much larger clone is one nucleotide away. V is TRBV7-2 and J is TRBJ2-1, with 9 positions matching TRBD1. Germline CDR1 SGHTA, CDR2 FQGNSA. V lost 4 bases to trimming and J lost 10 bases; unmatched junction nucleotides: 8. This CDR3 comprises 14 residues. CDR3 region: CASSSGTGPYEQFF. The CDR3 nucleotides read TGTGCCAGCAGCTCCGGGACAGGGCCCTACGAGCAGTTCTTC.

J is TRBJ1-2 and V is TRBV4-1; no clear D. There are 16 residues in the CDR3. Germline V gene sequence: CDR1 MGHRA, CDR2 YSYEKL. Trimming removed 0 bases at V and 3 bases at J, with 14 bases between. The CDR3 reads CASSQEQEGIYYGYTF. The CDR3 region has the DNA TGCGCCAGCAGCCAAGAGCAAGAGGGAATTTACTATGGCTACACCTTC.

The rearrangement joins TRBV6-5 to TRBJ2-5, with TRBD1 identical over 9 bases. Germline V lookup: CDR1 MNHEY, CDR2 SVGAGI. V shed 6 bases and J 13 bases; nucleotides not matched to a gene: 18. The CDR3 has 15 residues. The DNA of the CDR3 is TGTGCCAGCAGCCAGGGGACAGGGCGTGGGTACGAGCTGTACTTC. Its translation is CASSQGTGRGYELYF.

This rearrangement joins TRBV29-1 to TRBJ2-4, with no clear D. The J call may be faulty, since TRBJ2-5 better matches the DNA end. The CDR3 consists of 14 residues. Germline CDR1 and CDR2: SQVTM and ANQGSEA. This CDR3 is CSHAEPLPQETQYF. The CDR3 coding sequence is TGCAGCCACGCCGAGCCTCTACCCCAAGAGACCCAGTACTTC.

This chain connects TRBV7-2 to TRBJ2-4; 9 bases are a match to TRBD1. The CDR3 sequence is 17 residues long. Trimming took 4 bases from V and 1 from J; bases not matched to a gene: 8. CDR1 is SGHTA, CDR2 FQGNSA, per germline. CDR3: CASSSGTGTQAKNIQYF. In DNA, the CDR3 is TGTGCCAGCAGCTCCGGGACAGGGACGCAGGCCAAAAACATTCAGTACTTC.

V usage is TRBV30 and J usage is TRBJ2-1; D not certain. This CDR3 region has 13 residues. Looked up from germline, CDR1 is GTSNPN and CDR2 is SVGIG (reference sequence). Trimming stripped 0 bases from V and 5 bases from J, with 8 bases between. The CDR3: CAWSVGSNNEQFF. Written as DNA, the CDR3 is TGTGCCTGGAGTGTAGGCAGTAACAATGAGCAGTTCTTC.

J is TRBJ2-2 and V is TRBV18, with 8 bases fitting TRBD1. This CDR3 comprises 16 residues. The V and J ends lost 3 bases and 2 bases, in that order; junction bases with no gene match: 5. In germline, CDR1 is KGHSH, CDR2 LQKENI. CDR3 in DNA: TGTGCCAGCTCACCCAACGGACAGGGAAACACCGGGGAGCTGTTTTTT. The encoded protein is CASSPNGQGNTGELFF. The variable domain in full, with the rest retrieved from reference TRBV18 and TRBJ2-2, is NAGVMQNPRHLVRRRGQEARLRCSPMKGHSHVYWYRQLPEEGLKFMVYLQKENIIDESGMPKERFSAEFPKEGPSILRIQQVVRGDSAAYFCASSPNGQGNTGELFFGEGSRLTVL.

The chain employs TRBV11-2 and TRBJ2-1, with 9 bases fitting TRBD2. This CDR3 comprises 17 residues. V gave up 2 bases and J gave up 3 bases; unmatched junction bases: 8. Germline V gene sequence: CDR1 SGHAT, CDR2 FQNNGV. In DNA form, the CDR3 reads TGTGCCAGCAGCTTACTAACCAGCGGGGGGTACTACAATGAGCAGTTCTTC. It codes for CASSLLTSGGYYNEQFF.

At least ten counts were recorded for this clonotype. The chain combines TRBV29-1 with TRBJ2-5; D call uncertain. V was clipped by 0 bases and J by 7 bases, with 0 bases between them. This CDR3 has 9 residues. The germline V gene encodes CDR1 SQVTM and CDR2 ANQGSEA. The CDR3 coding sequence is TGCAGCGTTGAAGAGACCCAGTACTTC. This codes for CSVEETQYF.

CDR3 coding DNA: TGTGCCAGCAAATATGACTCTGAAGCTTTCTTT. Its protein is CASKYDSEAFF. The chain recombines TRBV12-3 or TRBV12-4 with TRBJ1-1; D not certain. V was cut by 7 bases and J by 6 bases, with 9 bases left in between. This CDR3 comprises 11 residues.

V and J are TRBV6-1 and TRBJ2-3; D is unresolved. V was pared by 8 bases and J by 2 bases, with 11 bases between. CDR1 and CDR2 from the germline V gene are MNHNS and SASEGT. CDR3 length: 13 residues. The CDR3 sequence: CASLKDDTDTQYF. The CDR3 region has the DNA TGTGCCAGCCTAAAGGACGACACAGATACGCAGTATTTT.

The CDR3 sequence: CSALTQGRDGYTF. CDR3 bases: TGCAGTGCTTTGACACAGGGTCGGGACGGCTACACCTTC. This sequence joins TRBV20-1 and TRBJ1-2; perhaps TRBD1 as D (6 bases). This CDR3 is 13 amino acids long. Per germline, CDR1 DFQATT and CDR2 SNEGSKA (reference sequence). V was shortened by 5 bases and J by 8 bases, with 18 bases between the two germline ends.

In its sample, this clonotype was seen many times. The chain couples TRBV6-5 to TRBJ1-2, with D unresolved. Trimming shortened V by 5 bases and J by 2 bases, and 9 bases separated the two germline ends. The CDR3 consists of 13 residues. Germline CDR1 MNHEY, CDR2 SVGAGI. CDR3 protein: CASSPDGNYGYTF. DNA for the CDR3: TGTGCCAGCAGTCCCGACGGCAACTATGGCTACACCTTC.

The V call is TRBV4-1, the J call TRBJ2-5; D may be TRBD2 (6 bases). CDR1 and CDR2 from the germline V gene are MGHRA and YSYEKL. This CDR3 has 16 residues. V lost 2 bases to trimming and J lost 4 bases, with 17 bases between them. CDR3 sequence reads: CASSQSGQGLLETQYF. The DNA of the CDR3 is TGCGCCAGCAGCCAATCCGGCCAGGGACTCCTAGAGACCCAGTACTTC.

This clonotype was found a few times. The genes are TRBV5-1 and TRBJ2-5; the D call may be TRBD1 or TRBD2 (6 bases each). The V gene lost 3 bases and the J gene lost 1 base, with 13 bases spanning the gap. This CDR3 region has 15 residues. The V gene's germline CDR1 is SGHRS and CDR2 YFSETQ. This CDR3 reads CASSYLGGTQETQYF. The CDR3 DNA reads TGCGCCAGCAGCTATTTAGGGGGGACCCAAGAGACCCAGTACTTC. Looking up the rest from reference TRBV5-1 and TRBJ2-5 gives the full variable domain: KAGVTQTPRYLIKTRGQQVTLSCSPISGHRSVSWYQQTPGQGLQFLFEYFSETQRNKGNFPGRFSGRQFSNSRSEMNVSTLELGDSALYLCASSYLGGTQETQYFGPGTRLLVL.

V is TRBV28 and J is TRBJ1-5; D might be TRBD1 (6 bases). V lost 5 bases, J lost 6 bases, and 11 bases lay in between. Germline V CDR1 and CDR2: MDHEN, SYDVKM. The CDR3 spans 13 residues. Written as DNA, the CDR3 is TGTGCCAGCAGTAAGGGGGGAGGTCAGCCCCAGCATTTT. Translated: CASSKGGGQPQHF.

V gene TRBV7-9 combines with J gene TRBJ1-5; 7 bases fit TRBD1. J lost 4 bases, V lost 5 bases, and 8 bases had no gene match. This CDR3 is 15 amino acids long. Germline loops: CDR1 SEHNR, CDR2 FQNEAQ (reference sequence). The chain's CDR3 is CASSGPGQRNQPQHF. In DNA form, the CDR3 reads TGTGCCAGCAGCGGGCCGGGACAGAGGAATCAGCCCCAGCATTTT.

The genes are TRBV11-2 and TRBJ2-3, with D perhaps TRBD1 (6 bases). Germline V lookup: CDR1 SGHAT, CDR2 FQNNGV. Deletions cut 5 bases from V and 8 bases from J, with 11 bases between. The CDR3 has 12 amino acids. The CDR3 nucleotides read TGTGCCAGCAGCAAGCGAGGGGGTACGCAGTATTTT. Translated: CASSKRGGTQYF.

Points on this clonotype: A junction boundary mismatches the germline segment, possibly from a read error. The rearrangement joins TRBV29-1 to TRBJ2-5; 8 nucleotides align to TRBD2. The CDR3 has 13 amino acids. CDR1 is SQVTM, CDR2 ANQGSEA, per germline. In DNA form, the CDR3 reads TGCAGCGGACGGGGGGGCGGAATGGAGACTCAGTACTTC. Translating gives CSGRGGGMETQYF.

V and J are TRBV28 and TRBJ2-7; 8 bases align to TRBD2. Germline loops: CDR1 MDHEN, CDR2 SYDVKM. This CDR3 region has 13 residues. V trimming: 5 bases; J trimming: 11 bases; junction bases outside the gene matches: 11. CDR3 DNA sequence: TGTGCCAGCAGTCCCAGCACAGGGACTAGGGAGTACTTC. It encodes CASSPSTGTREYF.

The V call is TRBV29-1, the J call TRBJ1-2, with 10 bases lining up with TRBD1. The CDR3 length is 15 residues. Per germline, CDR1 SQVTM and CDR2 ANQGSEA. Losses at the gene ends were 6 bases for V and 1 base for J; bases not matched to a gene: 8. The CDR3 loop reads CSVTGTGAYNYGYTF. For the CDR3, the DNA is TGCAGCGTCACCGGGACAGGGGCTTATAACTATGGCTACACCTTC.

The chain is built from TRBV2 and TRBJ2-7; D is uncertain. CDR1 and CDR2 (germline): SNHLY, FYNNEI. V lost 4 bases and J 5 bases, leaving 12 bases between the germline ends. The CDR3 is made up of 13 amino acids. CDR3 DNA: TGTGCCAGCAGTGCAGTTTCTTTGGACGAGCAGTACTTC. It encodes CASSAVSLDEQYF.

The CDR3 nucleotides are TGCAGTGCCCCTAAGGCCAAACATAGCACAGATACGCAGTATTTT. It specifies CSAPKAKHSTDTQYF. The J gene is TRBJ2-3, the V gene TRBV20-1; D gene ambiguous. The CDR3 is 15 amino acids. Germline V gives CDR1 DFQATT, CDR2 SNEGSKA (reference sequence). V lost 6 bases and J 0 bases, leaving 16 bases between the germline ends.

The gene calls are TRBV19 and TRBJ1-5; 8 bases match TRBD1. V was pared by 11 bases and J by 8 bases, with 11 bases of the junction left unmatched. The length of the CDR3 is 13 residues. CDR1 LNHDA and CDR2 SQIVND come from the germline V gene (reference sequence). The CDR3 DNA reads as TGTGCCGGGCAGACAGGGGTTGGGGAGCCCCAGCATTTT. Translated: CAGQTGVGEPQHF.

The chain joins TRBV20-1 to TRBJ2-1; no reliable D call. The CDR3 covers 15 residues. The V gene's germline CDR1 is DFQATT and CDR2 SNEGSKA (reference sequence). V was clipped by 0 bases and J by 1 base, with 10 bases between them. CDR3 residues: CSARDPGRSYNEQFF. The CDR3, as DNA: TGCAGTGCTAGAGATCCCGGTAGGTCCTACAATGAGCAGTTCTTC.

The sample holds one count of this clonotype. The V call is TRBV3-1, the J call TRBJ2-3; 10 bases line up with TRBD2. Germline V gene sequence: CDR1 LGHDT, CDR2 YNNKEL (reference sequence). The CDR3 is made up of 14 amino acids. Trimming took 8 bases from V and 3 from J; bases not matched to a gene: 5. As DNA, the CDR3 is TGTGCCAGCTACAGCGGGGGGGCGACAGATACGCAGTATTTT. This sequence encodes CASYSGGATDTQYF.

The J gene is TRBJ1-5, the V gene TRBV7-2; 7 bases map to TRBD1. The germline V gene encodes CDR1 SGHTA and CDR2 FQGNSA. The CDR3 is 20 amino acids. Trimming removed 1 base from V and 2 bases from J; junction bases left unmatched: 17. The CDR3 bases are TGTGCCAGCAGCTTAGGGGGCTGGACAGGAAGGGATCCCGGCAATCAGCCCCAGCATTTT. Translating it yields CASSLGGWTGRDPGNQPQHF.

This chain connects TRBV7-9 to TRBJ1-1; D might be TRBD1 (5 bases). CDR1 and CDR2 (germline): SEHNR, FQNEAQ (reference sequence). The CDR3 has 12 amino acids. The germline V and J ends were trimmed by 6 bases and 7 bases, with 12 bases remaining between them. CDR3 sequence: CASSQGRGEAFF. The CDR3 DNA sequence: TGTGCCAGCAGTCAAGGGAGGGGTGAAGCTTTCTTT. Variable domain in full (rest from reference TRBV7-9 and TRBJ1-1): DTGVSQNPRHKITKRGQNVTFRCDPISEHNRLYWYRQTLGQGPEFLTYFQNEAQLEKSRLLSDRFSAERPKGSFSTLEIQRTEQGDSAMYLCASSQGRGEAFFGQGTRLTVV.

The V gene is TRBV20-1, the J gene TRBJ2-1, with 10 positions matching TRBD2. The V segment lost 7 bases and the J segment 5 bases; nucleotides outside the gene matches: 14. The germline gives CDR1 DFQATT, CDR2 SNEGSKA (reference sequence). The CDR3 has 16 residues. CDR3 in DNA: TGCAGTGGCCTCCTTCCTAGCGGGGGCCCCAACAATGAGCAGTTCTTC. Translated, it gives CSGLLPSGGPNNEQFF.

The chain couples TRBV12-3 or TRBV12-4 to TRBJ2-6, with 8 bases that match TRBD1. Trimming took 5 bases from V and 1 from J; bases not matched to a gene: 10. The CDR3 spans 18 residues. CDR3 sequence: CASSQNRGTGSGANVLTF. DNA of the CDR3: TGTGCCAGCAGTCAAAACCGAGGGACAGGTTCTGGGGCCAACGTCCTGACTTTC.